This TCR beta chain originates from a study of blood T cell repertoires in COVID-19. For the study at large: Researchers got acute and convalescent COVID-19 samples from the United States, Italy and Spain. Nucleic acid was either cDNA or gDNA, and it came from T cells, B-cell-depleted T cells, or PBMCs.

The CDR3 length is 14 residues. CDR1 and CDR2 from the germline V gene are SQVTM and ANQGSEA. V was clipped by 4 bases and J by 2 bases, with 15 bases between them. Original processing notes: Counts of nucleated cells, estimated from reference gene primer amplification, were obtained. The protocol was immunoSEQ multiplex PCR, while the TCRdb copy is restricted to in-frame clones and leaves out a portion. The V and J calls and the clone size are those of that table, but D and trimming were determined from the DNA. Of about 200,000 clones detected, 84% appear once; the ten largest clones hold around 5.5%.

The chain combines TRBV29-1 with TRBJ2-7; TRBD1 might be the D (8 bases). The receptor comes from a woman in her 70s with active or convalescent COVID-19. Input material: peripheral blood. The CDR3 DNA is TGCAGCGTTGGGGGAGGGACAGGACCCTACGAGCAGTACTTC. This encodes CSVGGGTGPYEQYF.